This T cell receptor beta chain derives from a study of shared clonotypes between healthy human individuals. Whole-study context: Per donor, three plates held CD4 naive cells, three held CD4 memory, two held CD8 naive and one held CD8 memory. Whole-study findings and limits: A generally larger estimated richness was seen in naive subsets than in memory subsets. It was the non-shared clonotypes that had lower generation probabilities than clonotypes shared by all four donors.

As concerns this clone: Its antigen is not identified.

TCRdb's copy holds only in-frame clones and misses some; the assay was immunoSEQ multiplex PCR. Of around 600,000 clones listed, approximately 97% were seen once; the top ten hold 0.057%. Germline values: CDR1 SGHRS, CDR2 YFSETQ. This CDR3 region has 15 residues. The V end was cut by 0 bases, the J end by 2 bases, with 11 bases between. The rearrangement links TRBV5-1 to TRBJ1-1, with D uncertain. The receptor comes from a woman in her 30s in good health. The specimen sequenced was naive CD4+ T cells sorted from blood. Subset here: CD45RA+ positively selected. As DNA, the CDR3 is TGCGCCAGCAGCTTGGTTGGTCAGACAAACACTGAAGCTTTCTTT. The encoded protein is CASSLVGQTNTEAFF.